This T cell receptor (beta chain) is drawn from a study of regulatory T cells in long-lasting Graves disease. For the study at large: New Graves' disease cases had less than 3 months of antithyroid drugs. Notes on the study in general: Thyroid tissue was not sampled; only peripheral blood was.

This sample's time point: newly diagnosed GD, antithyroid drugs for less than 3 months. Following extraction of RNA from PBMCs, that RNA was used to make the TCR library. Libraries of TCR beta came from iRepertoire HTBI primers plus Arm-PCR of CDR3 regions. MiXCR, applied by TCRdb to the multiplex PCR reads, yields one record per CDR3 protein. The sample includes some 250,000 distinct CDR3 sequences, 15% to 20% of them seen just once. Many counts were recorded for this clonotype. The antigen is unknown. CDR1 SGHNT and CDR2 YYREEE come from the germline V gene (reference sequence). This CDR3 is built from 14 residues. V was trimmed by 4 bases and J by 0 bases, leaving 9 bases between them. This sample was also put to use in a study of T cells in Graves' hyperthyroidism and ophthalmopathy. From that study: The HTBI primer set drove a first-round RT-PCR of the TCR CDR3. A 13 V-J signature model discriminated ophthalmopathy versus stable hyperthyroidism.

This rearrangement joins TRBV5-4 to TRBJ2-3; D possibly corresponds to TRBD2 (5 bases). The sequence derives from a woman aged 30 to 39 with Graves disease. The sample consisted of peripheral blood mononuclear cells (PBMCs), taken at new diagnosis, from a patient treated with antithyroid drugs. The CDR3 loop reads CASSPGFSTDTQYF. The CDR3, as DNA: TGTGCCAGCAGCCCGGGGTTTAGCACAGATACGCAGTATTTT.